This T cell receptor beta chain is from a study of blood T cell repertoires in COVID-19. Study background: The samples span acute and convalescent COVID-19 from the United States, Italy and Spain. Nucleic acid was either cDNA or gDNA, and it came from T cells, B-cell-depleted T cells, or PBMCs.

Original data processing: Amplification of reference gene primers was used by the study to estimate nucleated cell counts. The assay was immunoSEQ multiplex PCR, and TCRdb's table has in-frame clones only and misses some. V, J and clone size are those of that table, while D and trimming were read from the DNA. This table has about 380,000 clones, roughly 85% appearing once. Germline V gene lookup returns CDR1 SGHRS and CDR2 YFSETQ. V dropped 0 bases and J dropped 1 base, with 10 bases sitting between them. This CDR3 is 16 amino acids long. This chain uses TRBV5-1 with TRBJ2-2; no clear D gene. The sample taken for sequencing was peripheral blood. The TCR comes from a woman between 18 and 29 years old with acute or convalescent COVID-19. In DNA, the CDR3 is TGCGCCAGCAGCTTGGCGTCTCAGGAGAACACCGGGGAGCTGTTTTTT. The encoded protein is CASSLASQENTGELFF.